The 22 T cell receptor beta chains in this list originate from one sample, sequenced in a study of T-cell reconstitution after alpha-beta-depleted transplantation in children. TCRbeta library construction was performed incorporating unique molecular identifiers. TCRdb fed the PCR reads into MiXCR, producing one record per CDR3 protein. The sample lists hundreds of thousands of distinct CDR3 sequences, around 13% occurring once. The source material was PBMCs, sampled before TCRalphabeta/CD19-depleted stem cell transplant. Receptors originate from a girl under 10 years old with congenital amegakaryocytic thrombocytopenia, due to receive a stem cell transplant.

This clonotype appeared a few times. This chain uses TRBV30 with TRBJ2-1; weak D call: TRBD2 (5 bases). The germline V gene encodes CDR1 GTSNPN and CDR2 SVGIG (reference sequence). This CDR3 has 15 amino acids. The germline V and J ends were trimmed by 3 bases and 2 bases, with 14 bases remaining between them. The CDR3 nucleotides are TGTGCCTGGAGCCTAGAAGAGGGCACCTACAATGAGCAGTTCTTC. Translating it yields CAWSLEEGTYNEQFF.

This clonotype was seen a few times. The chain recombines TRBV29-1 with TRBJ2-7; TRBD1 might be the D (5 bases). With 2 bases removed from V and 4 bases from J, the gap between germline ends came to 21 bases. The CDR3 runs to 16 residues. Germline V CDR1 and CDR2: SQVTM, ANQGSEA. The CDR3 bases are TGCAGCGTTGAATTACAGGTACCCCACTCCGGGTACGAGCAGTACTTC. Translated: CSVELQVPHSGYEQYF.

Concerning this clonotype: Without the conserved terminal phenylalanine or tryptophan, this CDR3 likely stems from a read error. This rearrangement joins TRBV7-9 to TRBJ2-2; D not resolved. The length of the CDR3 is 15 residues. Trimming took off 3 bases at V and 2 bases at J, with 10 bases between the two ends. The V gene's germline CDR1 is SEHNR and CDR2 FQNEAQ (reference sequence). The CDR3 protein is CASSFFDPNTGELFS. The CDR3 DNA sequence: TGTGCCAGCAGCTTCTTCGACCCTAACACCGGGGAGCTGTTTTCT.

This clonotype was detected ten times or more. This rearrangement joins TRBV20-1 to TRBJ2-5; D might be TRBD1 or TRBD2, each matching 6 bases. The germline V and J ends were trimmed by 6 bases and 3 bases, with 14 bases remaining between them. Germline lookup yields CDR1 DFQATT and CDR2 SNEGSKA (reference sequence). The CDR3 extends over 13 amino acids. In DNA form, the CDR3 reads TGCAGTGCAACTGAGGGGGGAGAAGAGACCCAGTACTTC. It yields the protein CSATEGGEETQYF.

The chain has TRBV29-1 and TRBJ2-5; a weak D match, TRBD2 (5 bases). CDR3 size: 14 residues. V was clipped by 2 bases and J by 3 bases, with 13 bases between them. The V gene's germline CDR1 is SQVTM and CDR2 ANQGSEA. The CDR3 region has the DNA TGCAGCGTTGAATTGCTAGCCATGGAAGAGACCCAGTACTTC. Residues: CSVELLAMEETQYF. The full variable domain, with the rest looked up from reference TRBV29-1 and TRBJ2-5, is SAVISQKPSRDICQRGTSLTIQCQVDSQVTMMFWYRQQPGQSLTLIATANQGSEATYESGFVIDKFPISRPNLTFSTLTVSNMSPEDSSIYLCSVELLAMEETQYFGPGTRLLVL.

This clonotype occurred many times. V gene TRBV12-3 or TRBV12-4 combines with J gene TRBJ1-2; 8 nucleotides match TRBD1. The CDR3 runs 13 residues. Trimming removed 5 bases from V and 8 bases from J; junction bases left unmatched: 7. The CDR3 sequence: CASSATGVPGYTF. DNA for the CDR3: TGTGCCAGCAGTGCGACAGGGGTGCCCGGCTACACCTTC.

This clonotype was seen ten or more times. This chain's CDR3 is CASNRVPDQPQHF. The DNA of the CDR3 is TGTGCCAGCAACAGAGTCCCAGATCAGCCCCAGCATTTT. The chain is built from TRBV12-3 or TRBV12-4 and TRBJ1-5; no clear D. Trimming took 7 bases from V and 5 from J, leaving 12 bases between them. The CDR3 is made up of 13 amino acids.

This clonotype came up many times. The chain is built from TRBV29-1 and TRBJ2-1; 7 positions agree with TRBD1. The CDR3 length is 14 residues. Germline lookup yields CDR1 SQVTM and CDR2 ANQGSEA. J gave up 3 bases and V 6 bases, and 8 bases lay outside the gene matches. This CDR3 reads CSVPNRGFYNEQFF. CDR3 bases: TGCAGCGTGCCTAACAGGGGATTCTACAATGAGCAGTTCTTC.

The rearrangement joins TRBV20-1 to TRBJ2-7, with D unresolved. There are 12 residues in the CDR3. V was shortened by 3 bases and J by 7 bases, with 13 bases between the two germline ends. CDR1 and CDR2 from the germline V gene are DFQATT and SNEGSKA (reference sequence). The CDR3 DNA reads TGCAGTGCTAGGTCCCCGGGTGGGGAGCAGTACTTC. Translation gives CSARSPGGEQYF.

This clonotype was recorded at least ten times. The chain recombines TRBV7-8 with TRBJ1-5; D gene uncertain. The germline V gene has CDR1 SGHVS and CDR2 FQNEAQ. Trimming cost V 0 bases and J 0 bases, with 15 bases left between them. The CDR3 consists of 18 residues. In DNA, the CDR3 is TGTGCCAGCAGCTTAGCTGAGGACGGCTGGGGTAGCAATCAGCCCCAGCATTTT. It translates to CASSLAEDGWGSNQPQHF.

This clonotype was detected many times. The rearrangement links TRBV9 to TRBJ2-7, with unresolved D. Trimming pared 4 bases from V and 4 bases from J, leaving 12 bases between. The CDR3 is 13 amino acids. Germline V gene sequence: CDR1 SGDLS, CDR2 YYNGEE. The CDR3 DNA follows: TGTGCCAGCAGCCCCTCAGGTATTTACGAGCAGTACTTC. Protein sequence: CASSPSGIYEQYF.

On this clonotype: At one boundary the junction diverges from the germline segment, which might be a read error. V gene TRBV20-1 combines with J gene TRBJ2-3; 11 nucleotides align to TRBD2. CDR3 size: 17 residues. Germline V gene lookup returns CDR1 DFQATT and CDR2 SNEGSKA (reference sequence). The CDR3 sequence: CCATRPSGRPGTDTQYF. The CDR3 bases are TGCTGTGCGACCCGCCCTAGCGGGAGGCCAGGCACAGATACGCAGTATTTT.

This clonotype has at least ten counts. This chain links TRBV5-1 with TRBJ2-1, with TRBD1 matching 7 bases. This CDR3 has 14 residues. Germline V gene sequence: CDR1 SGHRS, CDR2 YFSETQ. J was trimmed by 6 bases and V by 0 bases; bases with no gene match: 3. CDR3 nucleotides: TGCGCCAGCAGCTTGGGGGACAGTGCCAATGAGCAGTTCTTC. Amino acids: CASSLGDSANEQFF.

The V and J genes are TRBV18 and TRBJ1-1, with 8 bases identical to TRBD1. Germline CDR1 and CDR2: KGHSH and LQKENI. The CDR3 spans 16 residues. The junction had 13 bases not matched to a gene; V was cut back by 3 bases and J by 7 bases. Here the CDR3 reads CASSPQHRTGRGEAFF. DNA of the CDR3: TGTGCCAGCTCACCGCAACATCGGACAGGGAGGGGTGAAGCTTTCTTT.

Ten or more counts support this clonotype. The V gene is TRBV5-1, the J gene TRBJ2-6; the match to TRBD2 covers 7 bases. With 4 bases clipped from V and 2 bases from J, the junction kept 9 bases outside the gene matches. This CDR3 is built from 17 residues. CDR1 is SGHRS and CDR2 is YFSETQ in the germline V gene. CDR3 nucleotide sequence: TGCGCCAGCAGCGTTACTAGCGATACCACTGGGGCCAACGTCCTGACTTTC. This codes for CASSVTSDTTGANVLTF.

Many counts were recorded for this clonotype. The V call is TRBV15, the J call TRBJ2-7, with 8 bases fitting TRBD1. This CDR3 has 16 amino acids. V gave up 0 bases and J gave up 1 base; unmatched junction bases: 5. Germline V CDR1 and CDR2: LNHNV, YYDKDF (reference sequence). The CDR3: CATSREGTGVSYEQYF. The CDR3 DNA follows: TGTGCCACCAGCAGAGAAGGGACAGGCGTATCCTACGAGCAGTACTTC.

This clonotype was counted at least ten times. CDR3 sequence reads: CASSPGRGRGADTQYF. CDR3 DNA: TGTGCCAGCAGCCCTGGGCGAGGCCGTGGCGCAGATACGCAGTATTTT. The gene calls are TRBV11-2 and TRBJ2-3; D unclear. V shed 5 bases and J shed 4 bases, with 19 bases lying between them. The CDR3 runs 16 residues. CDR1 is SGHAT and CDR2 is FQNNGV in the germline V gene.

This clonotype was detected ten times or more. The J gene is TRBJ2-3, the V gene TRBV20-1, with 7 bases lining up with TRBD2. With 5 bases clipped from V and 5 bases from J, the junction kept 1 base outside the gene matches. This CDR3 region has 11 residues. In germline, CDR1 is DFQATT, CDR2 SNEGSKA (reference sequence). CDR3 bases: TGCAGTGCTGGACTAGGAGATACGCAGTATTTT. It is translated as CSAGLGDTQYF.

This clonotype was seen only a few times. CDR3 bases: TGCGCCAGCAGCTTGGGACCTAGTGTCAATGAGCAGTTCTTC. Its protein product is CASSLGPSVNEQFF. The chain carries TRBV5-1 and TRBJ2-1; D gene uncertain. Trimming took 0 bases from V and 6 from J, leaving 10 bases between them. This CDR3 region has 14 residues. Germline loops: CDR1 SGHRS, CDR2 YFSETQ.

CDR3 coding DNA: TGTGCCAGCAGCCGCGCGACTAGCGGGATCTTTTATGAGCAGTTCTTC. It yields the protein CASSRATSGIFYEQFF. The chain recombines TRBV7-8 with TRBJ2-1; 11 bases fit TRBD2. Germline values: CDR1 SGHVS, CDR2 FQNEAQ. With V trimmed by 5 bases and J by 8 bases, 11 bases remained unmatched. This CDR3 contains 16 residues.

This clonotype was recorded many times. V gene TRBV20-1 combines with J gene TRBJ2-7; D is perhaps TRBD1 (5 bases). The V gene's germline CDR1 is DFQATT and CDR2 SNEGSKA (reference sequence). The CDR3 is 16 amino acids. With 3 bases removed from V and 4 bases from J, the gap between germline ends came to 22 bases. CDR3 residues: CSASPLGVREGYEQYF. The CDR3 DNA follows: TGCAGTGCTAGCCCCTTAGGAGTCAGGGAAGGGTACGAGCAGTACTTC.

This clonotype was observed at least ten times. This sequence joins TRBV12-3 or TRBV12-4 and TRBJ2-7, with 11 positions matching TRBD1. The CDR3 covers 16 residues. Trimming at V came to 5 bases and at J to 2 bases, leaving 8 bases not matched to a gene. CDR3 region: CASSPGTGGHPYEQYF. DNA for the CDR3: TGTGCCAGCAGTCCGGGGACAGGGGGACATCCCTACGAGCAGTACTTC.